Listed here are 10 T cell receptor beta chains from one sample, sequenced in a study of T cell repertoires in breast cancer. Primers covering all TCR V genes were used in emulsion RT-PCR on CD8+ T cells. During the second nested PCR, blocking oligonucleotides suppressed genes that were not paired. TCRdb analysed the emulsion pairing reads with MiXCR anew, one entry per CDR3 protein. The table includes about 40,000 distinct CDR3 sequences, roughly 42% detected once. The sequenced sample was CD8+ T cells. All receptors come from a pool of human donors with breast cancer or a healthy control (not recorded which).

This clonotype was detected a few times. The gene calls are TRBV15 and TRBJ2-5; D is possibly TRBD1 (5 bases). Trimming took off 5 bases at V and 10 bases at J, with 20 bases between the two ends. The germline V gene has CDR1 LNHNV and CDR2 YYDKDF (reference sequence). The CDR3 contains 14 residues. The CDR3 bases are TGTGCCACCAGCCAGGGATTTACTCAGCGAATCCAGTACTTC. The encoded protein is CATSQGFTQRIQYF.

This clonotype has ten or more counts. This chain connects TRBV20-1 to TRBJ2-3; 11 bases map to TRBD2. The CDR3 sequence is 16 residues long. The germline CDR1 and CDR2 sequences are DFQATT and SNEGSKA (reference sequence). V lost 0 bases to trimming and J lost 5 bases; unmatched junction nucleotides: 7. The CDR3 bases are TGCAGTGCTAGAGATCCGTTGCTAGCGGGGGGAGATACGCAGTATTTT. It translates to CSARDPLLAGGDTQYF.

J is TRBJ1-3 and V is TRBV12-3 or TRBV12-4; 11 nucleotides agree with TRBD1. Trimming took 3 bases from V and 0 from J; bases not matched to a gene: 1. This CDR3 spans 16 amino acids. CDR3 DNA sequence: TGTGCCAGCAGTTTCGGGACAGGGGGCTCTGGAAACACCATATATTTT. Protein product: CASSFGTGGSGNTIYF.

This chain links TRBV19 with TRBJ2-5; 9 bases agree with TRBD1. This CDR3 is built from 15 residues. After removal of 5 bases from V and 5 bases from J, the junction contained 9 bases not matched to a gene. In germline, CDR1 is LNHDA, CDR2 SQIVND (reference sequence). The CDR3 loop is CASSGTGLFGETQYF. The CDR3 DNA sequence: TGTGCCAGTAGTGGGACAGGGCTATTCGGGGAGACCCAGTACTTC. The entire variable domain, with the rest obtained from reference TRBV19 and TRBJ2-5, is as follows: DGGITQSPKYLFRKEGQNVTLSCEQNLNHDAMYWYRQDPGQGLRLIYYSQIVNDFQKGDIAEGYSVSREKKESFPLTVTSAQKNPTAFYLCASSGTGLFGETQYFGPGTRLLVL.

Of note for this clonotype: Compared with germline, one end of the junction differs, possibly owing to a read error. J is TRBJ2-2 and V is TRBV7-6; 13 bases agree with TRBD2. The CDR3 extends over 18 amino acids. Germline CDR1 and CDR2: SGHVS and FNYEAQ. The CDR3, as DNA: TGTGCCAGCAGCCAGAGGACTAGCGGGAGTGCTGGCACCGGGAAGCTGTTTTTT. It translates to CASSQRTSGSAGTGKLFF. The full variable domain, rest sourced from reference TRBV7-6 and TRBJ2-2, is GAGVSQSPRYKVTKRGQDVALRCDPISGHVSLYWYRQALGQGPEFLTYFNYEAQQDKSGLPNDRFSAERPEGSISTLTIQRTEQRDSAMYRCASSQRTSGSAGTGKLFFGEGSRLTVL.

This clonotype came up a few times. The chain combines TRBV10-1 with TRBJ1-2, with D perhaps matching TRBD1 (5 bases). The CDR3 length is 13 residues. Germline V gene data show CDR1 as WNHNN and CDR2 as SYGVQD (reference sequence). The V end lost 5 bases, the J end lost 8 bases, and 15 bases lay between the germline ends. For the CDR3, the DNA is TGCGCCAGCAGTTCGGACAAGGCTTGGGGCTACACCTTC. It codes for CASSSDKAWGYTF.

This clonotype appeared a few times. This chain uses TRBV18 with TRBJ2-5, with 7 bases identical to TRBD1. Looked up from germline, CDR1 is KGHSH and CDR2 is LQKENI. CDR3 size: 14 residues. With 6 bases clipped from V and 5 bases from J, the junction kept 9 bases outside the gene matches. CDR3 region: CASSGTALSETQYF. The CDR3 DNA sequence: TGTGCCAGCTCGGGGACAGCTCTATCCGAGACCCAGTACTTC.

The chain combines TRBV20-1 with TRBJ1-1; D is perhaps TRBD1 (6 bases). CDR1 DFQATT and CDR2 SNEGSKA come from the germline V gene (reference sequence). The CDR3 runs to 14 residues. V shed 0 bases and J shed 2 bases, with 10 bases lying between them. In nucleotides, the CDR3 is TGCAGTGCTAGAGATTGGGGGCGTAACACTGAAGCTTTCTTT. Protein: CSARDWGRNTEAFF.

This clonotype was counted at least ten times. V and J are TRBV5-1 and TRBJ1-1; D unclear. The CDR3 runs to 13 residues. V was shortened by 0 bases and J by 4 bases, with 7 bases between the two germline ends. Germline values: CDR1 SGHRS, CDR2 YFSETQ. This CDR3 is CASSLELGTEAFF. CDR3 nucleotides: TGCGCCAGCAGCTTGGAATTGGGCACTGAAGCTTTCTTT.

This clonotype has more than one count but fewer than ten. The rearrangement links TRBV29-1 to TRBJ1-2, with 7 bases identical to TRBD1. Germline trimming cut 7 bases from V and 4 bases from J; bases unmatched to any gene: 9. In germline, CDR1 is SQVTM, CDR2 ANQGSEA. CDR3 size: 13 residues. The CDR3 region is CSAIQGLSYGYTF. The CDR3 DNA reads as TGCAGCGCTATACAGGGGTTGTCCTATGGCTACACCTTC.